This record covers a single T cell receptor beta chain. The antigen is not known. Germline-derived CDR1 and CDR2 are GTSNPN and SVGIG (reference sequence). The germline V and J ends were trimmed by 1 base and 1 base, with 7 bases remaining between them. CDR3 length equals 13 residues. These data belong to a study of shared clonotypes between healthy human individuals. Study overall: Each donor's CD4 naive and CD4 memory cells filled three plates apiece, CD8 naive two, and CD8 memory one. Study-wide points: Estimated clonotype richness was generally higher in naive than memory subsets.

Per the study methods: Junction-only sequences produced by ImmunoSEQ had no quality scores, so filtering differed. Profiling relied on immunoSEQ multiplex PCR, and the TCRdb table lists in-frame clones only, not all of them. The DNA was the basis for D and trimming; V, J and clone size are from that table. The repertoire includes roughly 2 million clones, over 85% of them detected once, and roughly 0.13% sits in the top ten. The chain has TRBV30 and TRBJ2-5; D remains ambiguous. The clonotype comes from a man between 18 and 29 years old in good health. The sequenced sample was naive CD4+ T cells sorted from blood. As to subset: CD45RA+ positively selected. The CDR3 DNA reads as TGTGCCTGGAGTGGAAGTCTCCAAGAGACCCAGTACTTC. Translation: CAWSGSLQETQYF.